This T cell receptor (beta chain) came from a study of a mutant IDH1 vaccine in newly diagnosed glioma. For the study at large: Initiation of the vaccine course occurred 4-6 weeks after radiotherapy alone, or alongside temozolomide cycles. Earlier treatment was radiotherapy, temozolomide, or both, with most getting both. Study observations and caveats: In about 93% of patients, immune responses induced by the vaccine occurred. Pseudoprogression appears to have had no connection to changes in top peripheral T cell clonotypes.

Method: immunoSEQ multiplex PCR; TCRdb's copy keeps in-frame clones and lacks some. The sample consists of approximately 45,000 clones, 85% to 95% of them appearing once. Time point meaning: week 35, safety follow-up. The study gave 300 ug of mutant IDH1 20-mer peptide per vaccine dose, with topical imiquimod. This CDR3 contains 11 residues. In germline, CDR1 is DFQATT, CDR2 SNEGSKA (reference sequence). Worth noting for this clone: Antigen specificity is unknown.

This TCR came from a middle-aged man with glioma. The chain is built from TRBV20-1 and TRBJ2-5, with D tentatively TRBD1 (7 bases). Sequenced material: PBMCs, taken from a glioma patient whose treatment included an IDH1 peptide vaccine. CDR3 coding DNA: TGCAGCGGGGGACAGCAAGAGACCCAGTACTTC. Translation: CSGGQQETQYF.